This T cell receptor (beta chain) is from a study of blood T cells in healthy people across ages. On the study more broadly: The template switching approach captured approximately one barcoded beta molecule for every two T cells. Study-wide points: The long-lived group displayed more naive CD4+ cells, plus higher diversity, than the aged donors did.

Every sample had a minimum of 6.5 million PBMCs isolated. Primers used in a second PCR of about 7 to 12 cycles were a sample-barcoded 5' primer and a J-beta primer mix. Tags on each cDNA molecule came from a template-switch adaptor with 12 random nucleotides. Using its own MiXCR run on the 5' RACE reads, TCRdb lists one record per CDR3 protein. The data hold over 500,000 distinct CDR3 sequences, with about 51% observed a single time. Of note for this clonotype: Its specificity is not known.

The CDR3 is 12 amino acids. Germline V gene data show CDR1 as SQVTM and CDR2 as ANQGSEA. V was trimmed by 3 bases and J by 4 bases, leaving 9 bases between them. Sequenced sample: blood. This rearrangement joins TRBV29-1 to TRBJ2-5; D perhaps matches TRBD2 (5 bases). The sequence was obtained from a woman older than 75 in good health. CDR3 bases: TGCAGCGTTGAGAGGGCTGGAGAGACCCAGTACTTC. Amino acids: CSVERAGETQYF.